This TCR beta chain was sequenced for a study of T cells in Graves' hyperthyroidism and ophthalmopathy. Reasons for excluding patients were uncontrolled infection, other autoimmune disease, pregnancy or lactation. Ten or more counts support this clonotype. Its target is not known. RNA transcripts yielded amplified TCR beta CDR3 regions. First-round RT-PCR of the TCR CDR3 relied on the HTBI primer set. MiXCR was run by TCRdb on the multiplex PCR reads, yielding one entry per CDR3 protein. The table has hundreds of thousands of distinct CDR3 sequences, approximately 15% seen once. Trimming removed 5 bases from V and 7 bases from J, with 18 bases in between. Germline-derived CDR1 and CDR2 are DFQATT and SNEGSKA (reference sequence). CDR3 length: 13 residues. Study-level results: A model of 13 V-J features distinguished ophthalmopathy from stable hyperthyroidism.

This clonotype was sampled from a woman under 30 with Graves' hyperthyroidism. Sample: blood. J is TRBJ2-7 and V is TRBV20-1; D unclear. CDR3 in amino acids: CSASKFPFPEQYF. The CDR3 nucleotides are TGCAGTGCTTCCAAATTCCCCTTTCCTGAGCAGTACTTC.